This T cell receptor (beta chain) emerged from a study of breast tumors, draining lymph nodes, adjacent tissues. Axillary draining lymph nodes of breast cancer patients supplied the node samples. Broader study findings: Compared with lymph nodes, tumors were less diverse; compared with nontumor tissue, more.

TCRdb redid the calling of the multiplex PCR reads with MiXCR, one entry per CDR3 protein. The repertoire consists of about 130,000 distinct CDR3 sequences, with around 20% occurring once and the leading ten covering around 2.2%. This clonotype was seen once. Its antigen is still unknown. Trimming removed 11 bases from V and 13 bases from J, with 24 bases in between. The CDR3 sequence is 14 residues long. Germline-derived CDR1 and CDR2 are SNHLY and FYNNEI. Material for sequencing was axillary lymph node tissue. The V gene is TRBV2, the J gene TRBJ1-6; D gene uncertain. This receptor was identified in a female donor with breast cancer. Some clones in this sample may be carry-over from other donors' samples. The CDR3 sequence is CADCVGESNTPLHF. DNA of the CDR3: TGTGCCGATTGCGTGGGAGAGTCTAATACTCCCCTCCACTTT.